The TCR beta chain described here comes from a study of cytomegalovirus exposure and HLA in healthy donors. Study-level background: Unique TCR beta sequences numbering over 100 million came from 150 million to 200 million T cells in an earlier analysis. Drawn from HLA-typed donors, tens of millions of unique TCRs were held in an early data release. Study-level results: For presence/absence analyses, sequencing depth was assumed to be roughly uniform across donors.

Concerning this clone itself: Its target is unknown.

Germline V CDR1 and CDR2: SGDLS, YYNGEE. The ends lost 2 bases at V and 8 bases at J; junction bases unmatched: 9. CDR3 size: 16 residues. PCR amplification relied on 60 Vbeta primers (plus 13 Jbeta primers). Methods used by the authors: Counted up in a later analysis, unique TCR beta chains came to about 80 million, with around 9.9 million shared. The data were produced by immunoSEQ multiplex PCR, yet TCRdb's version contains in-frame clones alone and is incomplete. For V, J and clone size, that table is used; D and trimming come from the DNA. Counted here are 100,000 to 150,000 clones, around four fifths occurring once; the ten biggest clones make up over 4.5%.

The receptor's source is a woman in her 40s in good health and CMV-seropositive. The specimen was PBMCs. This sequence joins TRBV9 and TRBJ2-1, with 11 nucleotides matching TRBD2. CDR3 protein: CASSVPLAGESDEQFF. CDR3 bases: TGTGCCAGCAGCGTCCCACTAGCGGGAGAATCGGATGAGCAGTTCTTC.